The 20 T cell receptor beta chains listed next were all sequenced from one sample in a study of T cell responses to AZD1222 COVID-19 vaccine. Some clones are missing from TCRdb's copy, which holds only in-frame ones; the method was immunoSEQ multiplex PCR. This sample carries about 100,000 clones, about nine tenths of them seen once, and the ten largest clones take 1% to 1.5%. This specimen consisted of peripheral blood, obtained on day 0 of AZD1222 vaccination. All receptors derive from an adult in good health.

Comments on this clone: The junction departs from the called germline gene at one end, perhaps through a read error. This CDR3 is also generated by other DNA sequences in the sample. In DNA form, the CDR3 reads TGTGCCAGCAGTCAAGGGGCTGGCTACACCTTC. Its protein is CASSQGAGYTF. This chain uses TRBV3-1 (or the pseudogene TRBV3-2) with TRBJ1-2, with a possible D match to TRBD1 (5 bases). The CDR3 runs to 11 residues. In germline, CDR1 is LGHDT, CDR2 YNNKEL (reference sequence).

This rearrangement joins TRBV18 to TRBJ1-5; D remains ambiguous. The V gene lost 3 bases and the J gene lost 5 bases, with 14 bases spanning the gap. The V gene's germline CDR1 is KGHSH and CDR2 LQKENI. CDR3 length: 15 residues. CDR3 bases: TGTGCCAGCTCACCTGTGCCATTCCTCGATCAGCCCCAGCATTTT. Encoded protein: CASSPVPFLDQPQHF.

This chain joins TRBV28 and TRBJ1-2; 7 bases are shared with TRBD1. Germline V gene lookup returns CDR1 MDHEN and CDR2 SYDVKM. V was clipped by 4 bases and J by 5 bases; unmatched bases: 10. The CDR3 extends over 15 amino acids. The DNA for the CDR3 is TGTGCCAGCAGTTCTCAAGGGACAGCAAGTTATGGCTACACCTTC. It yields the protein CASSSQGTASYGYTF.

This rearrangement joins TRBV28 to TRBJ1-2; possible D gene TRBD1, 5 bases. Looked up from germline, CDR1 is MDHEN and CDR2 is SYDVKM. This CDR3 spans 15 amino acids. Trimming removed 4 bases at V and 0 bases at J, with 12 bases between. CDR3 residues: CASSSSGGPNYGYTF. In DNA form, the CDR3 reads TGTGCCAGCAGTTCTTCCGGGGGACCTAACTATGGCTACACCTTC.

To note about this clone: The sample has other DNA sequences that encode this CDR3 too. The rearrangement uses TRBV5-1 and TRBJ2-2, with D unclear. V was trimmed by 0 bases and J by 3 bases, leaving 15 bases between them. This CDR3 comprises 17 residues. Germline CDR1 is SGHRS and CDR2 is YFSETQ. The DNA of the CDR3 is TGCGCCAGCAGCTTGGCCCAAGGTGGCGGAGACACCGGGGAGCTGTTTTTT. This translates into CASSLAQGGGDTGELFF.

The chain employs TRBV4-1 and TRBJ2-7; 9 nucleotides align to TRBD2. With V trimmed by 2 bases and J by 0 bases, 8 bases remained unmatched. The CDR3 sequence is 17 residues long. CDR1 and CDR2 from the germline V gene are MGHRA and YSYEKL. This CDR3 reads CASSQLRATSGSYEQYF. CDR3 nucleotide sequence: TGCGCCAGCAGCCAACTACGGGCGACTAGCGGCTCCTACGAGCAGTACTTC.

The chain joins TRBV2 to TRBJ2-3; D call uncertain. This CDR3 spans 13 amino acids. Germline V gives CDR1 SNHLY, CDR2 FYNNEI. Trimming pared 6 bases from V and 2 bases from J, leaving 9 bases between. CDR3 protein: CASSDVSTDTQYF. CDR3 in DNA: TGTGCCAGCAGCGATGTTTCCACAGATACGCAGTATTTT.

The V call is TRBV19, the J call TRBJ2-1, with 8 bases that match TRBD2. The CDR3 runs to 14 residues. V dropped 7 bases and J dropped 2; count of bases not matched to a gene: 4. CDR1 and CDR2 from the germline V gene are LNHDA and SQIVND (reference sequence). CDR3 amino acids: CASKRGPPYNEQFF. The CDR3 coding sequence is TGTGCCAGTAAGCGGGGGCCCCCCTACAATGAGCAGTTCTTC.

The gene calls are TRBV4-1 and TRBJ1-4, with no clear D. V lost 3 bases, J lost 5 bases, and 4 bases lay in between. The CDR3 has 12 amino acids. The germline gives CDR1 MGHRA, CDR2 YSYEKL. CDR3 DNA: TGCGCCAGCAGCCACGAGAATGAAAAACTGTTTTTT. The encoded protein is CASSHENEKLFF.

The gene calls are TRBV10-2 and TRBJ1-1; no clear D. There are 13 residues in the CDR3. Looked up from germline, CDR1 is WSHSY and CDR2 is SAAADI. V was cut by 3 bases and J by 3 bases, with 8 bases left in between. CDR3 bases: TGCGCCAGCAGTGAAGACGGGGACACTGAAGCTTTCTTT. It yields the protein CASSEDGDTEAFF.

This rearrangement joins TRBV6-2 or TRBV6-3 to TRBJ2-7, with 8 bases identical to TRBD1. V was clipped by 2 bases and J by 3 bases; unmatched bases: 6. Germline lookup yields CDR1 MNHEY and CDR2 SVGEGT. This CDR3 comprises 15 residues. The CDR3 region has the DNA TGTGCCAGCAGTTACCTAAGACAGGGGAACTACGAGCAGTACTTC. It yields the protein CASSYLRQGNYEQYF.

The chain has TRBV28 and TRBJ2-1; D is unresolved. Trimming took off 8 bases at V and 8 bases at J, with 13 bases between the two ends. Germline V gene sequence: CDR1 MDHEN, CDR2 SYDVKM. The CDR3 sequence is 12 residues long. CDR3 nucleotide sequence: TGTGCCAGCTCCCTGTCTACACATGAGCAGTTCTTC. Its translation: CASSLSTHEQFF.

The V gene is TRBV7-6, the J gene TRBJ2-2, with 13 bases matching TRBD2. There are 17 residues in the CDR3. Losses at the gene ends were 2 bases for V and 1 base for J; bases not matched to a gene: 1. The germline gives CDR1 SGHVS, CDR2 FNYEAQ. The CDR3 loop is CASSLTSGGENTGELFF. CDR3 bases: TGTGCCAGCAGCTTAACTAGCGGGGGGGAGAACACCGGGGAGCTGTTTTTT.

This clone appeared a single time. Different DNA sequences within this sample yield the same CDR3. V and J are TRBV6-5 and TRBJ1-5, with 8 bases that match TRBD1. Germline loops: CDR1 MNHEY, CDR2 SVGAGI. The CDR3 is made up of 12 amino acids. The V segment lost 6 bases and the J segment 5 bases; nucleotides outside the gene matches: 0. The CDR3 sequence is CASRTGDQPQHF. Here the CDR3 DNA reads TGTGCCAGCAGGACAGGGGATCAGCCCCAGCATTTT.

The CDR3 coding sequence is TGTGCCAGCAGTCCGGGACTCGTCCGGGAGCAGTTCTTC. It specifies CASSPGLVREQFF. The chain links TRBV27 to TRBJ2-1, with D perhaps TRBD2 (6 bases). The CDR3 loop spans 13 amino acids. V dropped 5 bases and J dropped 10 bases, with 15 bases sitting between them. CDR1 is MNHEY, CDR2 SMNVEV, per germline (reference sequence).

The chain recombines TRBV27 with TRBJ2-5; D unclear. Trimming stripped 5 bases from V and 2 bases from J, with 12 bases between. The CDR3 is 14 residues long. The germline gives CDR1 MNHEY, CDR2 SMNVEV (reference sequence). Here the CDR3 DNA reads TGTGCCAGCAGTCCTCTAGGACGTCAAGAGACCCAGTACTTC. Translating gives CASSPLGRQETQYF.

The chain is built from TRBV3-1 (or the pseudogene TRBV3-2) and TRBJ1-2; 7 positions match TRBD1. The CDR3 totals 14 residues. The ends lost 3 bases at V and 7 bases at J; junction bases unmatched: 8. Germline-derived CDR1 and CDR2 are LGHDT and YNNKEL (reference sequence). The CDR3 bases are TGTGCCAGCAGCCAGAGGACAGGCCTCGGTGGCTACACCTTC. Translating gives CASSQRTGLGGYTF.

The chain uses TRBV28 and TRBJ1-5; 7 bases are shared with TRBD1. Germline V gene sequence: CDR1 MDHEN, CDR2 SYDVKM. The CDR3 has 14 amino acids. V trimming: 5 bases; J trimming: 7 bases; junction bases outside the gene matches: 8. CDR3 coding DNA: TGTGCCAGCAGTCCGACAGGGATGGGGCAGCCCCAGCATTTT. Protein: CASSPTGMGQPQHF.

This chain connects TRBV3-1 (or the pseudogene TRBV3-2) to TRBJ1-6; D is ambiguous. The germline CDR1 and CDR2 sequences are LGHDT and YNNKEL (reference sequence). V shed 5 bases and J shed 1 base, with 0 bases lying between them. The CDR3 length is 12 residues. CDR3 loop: CASSSYNSPLHF. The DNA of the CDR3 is TGTGCCAGCAGCTCCTATAATTCACCCCTCCACTTT.

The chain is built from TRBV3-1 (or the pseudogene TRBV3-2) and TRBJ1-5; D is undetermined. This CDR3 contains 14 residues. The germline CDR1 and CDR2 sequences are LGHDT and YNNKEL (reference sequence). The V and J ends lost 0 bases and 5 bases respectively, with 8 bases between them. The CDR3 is CASSQDFTYQPQHF. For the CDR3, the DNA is TGTGCCAGCAGCCAAGATTTTACTTATCAGCCCCAGCATTTT.